This T cell receptor (beta chain) was profiled in a study of cytomegalovirus exposure and HLA in healthy donors. Turning to the study itself: Caucasian-associated ancestry cluster membership applied to about 83% of several hundred genotyped donors.

Study-wide points: TCR beta chains associated with HLA were, in a later analysis, more clonally expanded than equally common others. Sequence variants that were highly shared formed a cluster that was likely a sequencing artifact. The study listed 164 cytomegalovirus-associated TCR beta chains.

As to this clone: Its matching antigen is unknown.

In the PCR, 60 Vbeta and 13 Jbeta primers were used. Only in-frame clones appear in the TCRdb table, and some are missing; sequencing was by immunoSEQ multiplex PCR. The table lists around 150,000 clones. CDR3 size: 14 residues. From germline, CDR1 is LNHDA and CDR2 SQIVND (reference sequence). Trimming cost V 5 bases and J 3 bases; bases outside gene matches: 4. This TCR was sampled from a man under 40 in good health and CMV-seronegative. This chain uses TRBV19 with TRBJ2-1; 7 bases fit TRBD2. The sequenced sample consisted of PBMCs. CDR3 nucleotides: TGTGCCAGTAGTGGCGGGAGCTTCTACAATGAGCAGTTCTTC. This gives the protein CASSGGSFYNEQFF.